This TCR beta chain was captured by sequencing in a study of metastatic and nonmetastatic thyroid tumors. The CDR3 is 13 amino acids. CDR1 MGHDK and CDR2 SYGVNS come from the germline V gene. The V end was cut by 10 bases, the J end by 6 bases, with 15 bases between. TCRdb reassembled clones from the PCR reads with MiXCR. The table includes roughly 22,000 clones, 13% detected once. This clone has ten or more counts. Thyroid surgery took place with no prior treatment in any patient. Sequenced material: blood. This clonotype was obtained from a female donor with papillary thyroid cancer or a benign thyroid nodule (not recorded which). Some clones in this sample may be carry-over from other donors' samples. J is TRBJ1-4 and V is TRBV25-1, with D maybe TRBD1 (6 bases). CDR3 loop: CATKGVLDEKLFF. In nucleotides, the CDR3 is TGTGCCACCAAGGGGGTGTTGGATGAAAAACTGTTTTTT.